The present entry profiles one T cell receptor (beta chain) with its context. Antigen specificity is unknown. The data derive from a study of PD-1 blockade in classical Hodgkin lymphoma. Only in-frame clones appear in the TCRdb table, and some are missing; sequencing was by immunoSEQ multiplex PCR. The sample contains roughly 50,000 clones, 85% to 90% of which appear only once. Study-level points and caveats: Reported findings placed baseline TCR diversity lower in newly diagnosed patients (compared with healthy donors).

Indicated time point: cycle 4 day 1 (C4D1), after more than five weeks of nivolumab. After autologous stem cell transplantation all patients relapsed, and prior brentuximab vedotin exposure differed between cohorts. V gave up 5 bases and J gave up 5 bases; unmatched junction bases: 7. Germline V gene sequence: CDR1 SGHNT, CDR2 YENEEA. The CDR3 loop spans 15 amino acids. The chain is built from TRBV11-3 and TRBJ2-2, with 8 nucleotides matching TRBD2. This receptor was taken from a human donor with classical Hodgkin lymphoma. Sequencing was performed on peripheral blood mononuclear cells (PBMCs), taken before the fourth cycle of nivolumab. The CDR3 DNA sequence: TGTGCCAGCAGCACCGGGACTAGTTTAACCGGGGAGCTGTTTTTT. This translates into CASSTGTSLTGELFF.